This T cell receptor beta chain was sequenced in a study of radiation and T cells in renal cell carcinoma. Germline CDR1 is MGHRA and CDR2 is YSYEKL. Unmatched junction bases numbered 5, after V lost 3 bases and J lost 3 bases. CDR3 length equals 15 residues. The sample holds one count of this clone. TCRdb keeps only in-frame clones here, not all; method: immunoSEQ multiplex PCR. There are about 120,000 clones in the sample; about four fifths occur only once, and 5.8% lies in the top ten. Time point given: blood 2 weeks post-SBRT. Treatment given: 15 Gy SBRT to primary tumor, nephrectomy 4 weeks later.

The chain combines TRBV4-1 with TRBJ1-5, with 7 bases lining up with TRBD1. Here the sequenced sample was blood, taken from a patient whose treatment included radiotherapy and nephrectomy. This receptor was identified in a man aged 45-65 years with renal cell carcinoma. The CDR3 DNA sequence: TGCGCCAGCAGCCAGGGTGGGACAGTCAATCAGCCCCAGCATTTT. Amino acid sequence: CASSQGGTVNQPQHF.